This TCR beta chain was retrieved from a study of blood T cell repertoires in COVID-19. Whole-study context: The analysed material was cDNA or gDNA that came from T cells, B-cell-depleted T cells, or PBMCs.

This clone occurred a few times. V was trimmed by 3 bases and J by 3 bases, leaving 11 bases between them. The CDR3 consists of 14 residues. Germline lookup yields CDR1 MNHEY and CDR2 SMNVEV (reference sequence). TCRdb's copy holds only in-frame clones and misses some; the assay was immunoSEQ multiplex PCR. The data contain fewer than 200,000 clones, more than 70% of them singletons. The rearrangement joins TRBV27 to TRBJ1-1; no clear D gene. The material sequenced was peripheral blood. The receptor's source is a man in his forties with active or convalescent COVID-19. The CDR3 loop reads CASSLKVRDTEAFF. The DNA of the CDR3 is TGTGCCAGCAGTTTGAAGGTACGGGACACTGAAGCTTTCTTT.